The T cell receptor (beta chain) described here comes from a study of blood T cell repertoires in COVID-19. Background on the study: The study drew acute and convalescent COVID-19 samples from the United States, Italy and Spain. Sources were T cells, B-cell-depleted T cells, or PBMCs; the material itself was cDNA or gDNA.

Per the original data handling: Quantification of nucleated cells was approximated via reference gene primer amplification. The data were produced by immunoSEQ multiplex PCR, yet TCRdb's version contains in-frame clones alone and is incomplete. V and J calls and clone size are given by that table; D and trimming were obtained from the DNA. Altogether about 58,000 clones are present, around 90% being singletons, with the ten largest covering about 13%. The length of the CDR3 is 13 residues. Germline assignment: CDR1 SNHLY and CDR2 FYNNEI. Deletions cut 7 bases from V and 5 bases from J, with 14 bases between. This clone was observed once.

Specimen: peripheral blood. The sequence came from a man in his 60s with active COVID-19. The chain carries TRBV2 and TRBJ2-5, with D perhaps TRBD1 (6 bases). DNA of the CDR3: TGTGCCAGCACCCGAGAGGGGGTCGAGACCCAGTACTTC. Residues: CASTREGVETQYF. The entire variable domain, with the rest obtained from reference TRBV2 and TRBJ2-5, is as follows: EPEVTQTPSHQVTQMGQEVILRCVPISNHLYFYWYRQILGQKVEFLVSFYNNEISEKSEIFDDQFSVERPDGSNFTLKIRSTKLEDSAMYFCASTREGVETQYFGPGTRLLVL.